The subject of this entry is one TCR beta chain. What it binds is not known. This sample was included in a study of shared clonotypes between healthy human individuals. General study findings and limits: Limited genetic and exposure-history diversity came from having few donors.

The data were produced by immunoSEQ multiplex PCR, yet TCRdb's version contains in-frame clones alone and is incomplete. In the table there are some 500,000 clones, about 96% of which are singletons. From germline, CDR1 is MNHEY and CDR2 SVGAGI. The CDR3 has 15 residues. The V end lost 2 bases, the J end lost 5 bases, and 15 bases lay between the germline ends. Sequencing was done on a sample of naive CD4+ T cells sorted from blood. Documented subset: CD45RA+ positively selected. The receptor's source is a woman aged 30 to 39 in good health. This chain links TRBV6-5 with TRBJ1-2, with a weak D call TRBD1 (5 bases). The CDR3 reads CASSYRSGQTYGYTF. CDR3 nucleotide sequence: TGTGCCAGCAGTTACCGGTCAGGGCAGACTTATGGCTACACCTTC.